The 3 T cell receptor beta chains below were found in one sample sequenced in a study of blood T cell repertoires in COVID-19. Produced via immunoSEQ multiplex PCR; TCRdb's table is partial and in-frame only. Found here are roughly 60,000 clones, about 80% of them singletons; the top ten hold approximately 10%. Sample: peripheral blood. These receptors were taken from an elderly man with COVID-19, enrolled during active disease.

This chain joins TRBV6-6 and TRBJ2-5, with 10 bases that match TRBD2. After removal of 5 bases from V and 4 bases from J, the junction contained 16 bases not matched to a gene. Germline CDR1 and CDR2: MNHNY and SVGAGI (reference sequence). The CDR3 spans 18 residues. In DNA, the CDR3 is TGTGCCAGCAGTCAATCACCCTCTTTAGCGGGAGGAGGAGAGACCCAGTACTTC. This encodes CASSQSPSLAGGGETQYF.

This clone was seen just once. The gene calls are TRBV19 and TRBJ1-2; 10 bases line up with TRBD1. The CDR3 has 12 amino acids. V trimming: 6 bases; J trimming: 9 bases; junction bases outside the gene matches: 4. Per the germline V gene, CDR1 is LNHDA and CDR2 is SQIVND (reference sequence). This chain's CDR3 is CASSEDRGSYTF. The CDR3 bases are TGTGCCAGTAGCGAGGACAGGGGGAGCTACACCTTC.

The chain has TRBV5-5 and TRBJ1-1; 11 bases fit TRBD1. Germline CDR1 and CDR2: SGHKS and YYEKEE (reference sequence). This CDR3 is built from 16 residues. Unmatched junction bases numbered 7, after V lost 1 base and J lost 5 bases. The CDR3 spells CASSLSDRGLETEAFF. CDR3 nucleotides: TGTGCCAGCAGCTTGTCGGACAGGGGGCTGGAAACTGAAGCTTTCTTT.